This T cell receptor beta chain was identified in a study of blood T cell repertoires in COVID-19. Trimming cost V 8 bases and J 11 bases; bases outside gene matches: 8. Germline CDR1 reads KGHSH; CDR2 reads LQKENI. This CDR3 is 12 amino acids long. Here immunoSEQ multiplex PCR was the method, and the copy in TCRdb shows in-frame clones only, minus some. The table lists about 350,000 clones, roughly nine tenths of them singletons, with 3.9% in the top ten. Seattle participants joined during active infection and were tracked over time. The sequence came from a woman aged 55-69 years with COVID-19, enrolled during active disease. The sample taken for sequencing was peripheral blood. The rearrangement joins TRBV18 to TRBJ1-1; 10 nucleotides line up with TRBD1. The CDR3 nucleotides read TGTGCCAGCGGAGACAGGGGGCAGGACGCTTTCTTT. Translation: CASGDRGQDAFF.